Below are 17 T cell receptor beta chains sequenced from a single sample in a study of PD-1 blockade in mismatch repair-deficient tumors. Measured with immunoSEQ multiplex PCR; TCRdb has only the in-frame clones, and not every one. The profile shows roughly 120,000 clones, 70% to 80% of them singletons. Source: peripheral blood, taken roughly 13 months after starting pembrolizumab. The receptors stem from an adult with mismatch repair-deficient cancer.

This chain connects TRBV14 to TRBJ1-2; 9 nucleotides agree with TRBD1. Germline assignment: CDR1 SGHDN and CDR2 FVKESK. With 4 bases clipped from V and 8 bases from J, the junction kept 5 bases outside the gene matches. The CDR3 is 13 residues long. CDR3 amino acids: CASSLRQGVGYTF. The DNA of the CDR3 is TGTGCCAGCAGCCTCAGACAGGGGGTCGGCTACACCTTC.

The chain combines TRBV6-1 with TRBJ2-3; weak D call: TRBD2 (6 bases). This CDR3 is 14 amino acids long. Trimming stripped 11 bases from V and 1 base from J, with 16 bases between. Germline V gene sequence: CDR1 MNHNS, CDR2 SASEGT. CDR3 bases: TGTGCCTCCTTTCGGGAGTTGCGCACAGATACGCAGTATTTT. Amino acids: CASFRELRTDTQYF.

The chain carries TRBV11-1 and TRBJ2-1, with D possibly being TRBD2 (6 bases). The CDR3 extends over 16 amino acids. V was shortened by 3 bases and J by 4 bases, with 16 bases between the two germline ends. The germline V gene has CDR1 SGHAT and CDR2 FQDESV (reference sequence). Written as DNA, the CDR3 is TGTGCCAGCAGCTTTGTAGCGGCAGTAGGGTACAATGAGCAGTTCTTC. Translation gives CASSFVAAVGYNEQFF.

The V call is TRBV11-3, the J call TRBJ1-1, with 7 bases lining up with TRBD1. This CDR3 has 14 amino acids. Germline V gene lookup returns CDR1 SGHNT and CDR2 YENEEA. The junction had 7 bases not matched to a gene; V was cut back by 5 bases and J by 4 bases. CDR3 region: CASSTDRATTEAFF. Here the CDR3 DNA reads TGTGCCAGCAGCACCGACAGGGCAACCACTGAAGCTTTCTTT.

The rearrangement joins TRBV4-3 to TRBJ1-2, with D possibly TRBD1 on 5 matching bases. V lost 3 bases and J lost 7, with 18 bases in between. Per the germline V gene, CDR1 is LGHNA and CDR2 is YSLEER. The CDR3 contains 15 residues. The CDR3 spells CASSQDKGRGGGYTF. The CDR3 region has the DNA TGCGCCAGCAGCCAGGACAAGGGTCGGGGTGGTGGCTACACCTTC.

V usage is TRBV6-6 and J usage is TRBJ1-1; a possible D gene is TRBD1 (6 bases). Trimming took off 7 bases at V and 4 bases at J, with 16 bases between the two ends. CDR1 and CDR2 from the germline V gene are MNHNY and SVGAGI (reference sequence). The CDR3 has 14 amino acids. CDR3 loop: CASTPQGRGTEAFF. The CDR3 nucleotides are TGTGCCAGCACCCCACAGGGAAGGGGCACTGAAGCTTTCTTT.

The chain joins TRBV7-9 to TRBJ2-7; 10 bases fit TRBD2. J lost 0 bases, V lost 5 bases, and 4 bases had no gene match. The CDR3 extends over 15 amino acids. Germline V gene sequence: CDR1 SEHNR, CDR2 FQNEAQ (reference sequence). The CDR3 nucleotides are TGTGCCAGCAGCACGGGACTAGCGTACTCCTACGAGCAGTACTTC. Encoded protein: CASSTGLAYSYEQYF.

The V call is TRBV6-1, the J call TRBJ1-3; D is uncertain. Germline CDR1 MNHNS, CDR2 SASEGT. This CDR3 has 15 amino acids. V lost 10 bases, J lost 0 bases, and 16 bases lay in between. The CDR3: CATSRAQSSGNTIYF. The CDR3 DNA is TGTGCCACCTCGAGAGCACAGAGCTCTGGAAACACCATATATTTT.

CDR3 amino acids: CASSPRLAGEIQETQYF. In DNA form, the CDR3 reads TGTGCCAGTAGTCCCAGACTAGCGGGAGAAATCCAAGAGACCCAGTACTTC. This sequence joins TRBV19 and TRBJ2-5; 12 bases match TRBD2. Unmatched junction bases numbered 8, after V lost 5 bases and J lost 1 base. This CDR3 is 17 amino acids long. Germline V CDR1 and CDR2: LNHDA, SQIVND (reference sequence).

CDR3: CAIGDRYEQYF. DNA of the CDR3: TGTGCCATAGGGGACCGCTACGAGCAGTACTTC. V is TRBV10-3 and J is TRBJ2-7; D may match TRBD1 or TRBD2 (5 bases each). Trimming took off 9 bases at V and 3 bases at J, with 9 bases between the two ends. CDR3 length: 11 amino acids. Germline CDR1 ENHRY, CDR2 SYGVKD.

The V and J genes are TRBV4-3 and TRBJ1-4; the D gene is possibly TRBD1 (5 bases). Trimming shortened V by 0 bases and J by 8 bases, and 16 bases separated the two germline ends. This CDR3 region has 16 residues. In germline, CDR1 is LGHNA, CDR2 YSLEER. The CDR3 here is CASSQDPTPRQEKLFF. Here the CDR3 DNA reads TGCGCCAGCAGCCAAGATCCGACCCCAAGACAGGAAAAACTGTTTTTT.

The chain is built from TRBV9 and TRBJ2-5; tentatively, D is TRBD1 (6 bases). V gave up 3 bases and J gave up 2 bases, with 17 bases separating them. Germline CDR1 is SGDLS and CDR2 is YYNGEE. The CDR3 sequence is 16 residues long. The CDR3 DNA reads as TGTGCCAGCAGCGACGGGACATCGGTACCACAAGAGACCCAGTACTTC. Encoded protein: CASSDGTSVPQETQYF.

V and J are TRBV5-1 and TRBJ1-1; 9 bases match TRBD1. The CDR3 runs to 14 residues. The V and J ends lost 4 bases and 4 bases, in that order; junction bases with no gene match: 5. CDR1 is SGHRS and CDR2 is YFSETQ in the germline V gene. CDR3 in amino acids: CASSLRQGGTEAFF. CDR3 bases: TGCGCCAGCAGCCTCCGACAGGGGGGCACTGAAGCTTTCTTT.

The rearrangement uses TRBV27 and TRBJ2-7; unclear D gene. With 5 bases removed from V and 3 bases from J, the gap between germline ends came to 11 bases. The germline CDR1 and CDR2 sequences are MNHEY and SMNVEV (reference sequence). This CDR3 comprises 13 residues. As DNA, the CDR3 is TGTGCCAGCAGTCTCCAGAGAGGCTACGAGCAGTACTTC. Its protein product is CASSLQRGYEQYF.

The J gene is TRBJ2-3, the V gene TRBV2; either TRBD1 or TRBD2 may supply D (5 bases each). This CDR3 contains 14 residues. In germline, CDR1 is SNHLY, CDR2 FYNNEI. V lost 4 bases and J 2 bases, leaving 10 bases between the germline ends. This CDR3 is CASSAGTSTDTQYF. Written as DNA, the CDR3 is TGTGCCAGCAGTGCCGGGACCTCCACAGATACGCAGTATTTT.

This sequence joins TRBV6-1 and TRBJ1-2; no definite D call. Germline loops: CDR1 MNHNS, CDR2 SASEGT. Trimming cost V 3 bases and J 0 bases, with 20 bases left between them. The CDR3 is 18 residues long. The CDR3 loop is CASSDLVPLGNTNYGYTF. The CDR3 DNA follows: TGTGCCAGCAGTGACTTAGTTCCACTTGGCAACACTAACTATGGCTACACCTTC.

The chain has TRBV12-5 and TRBJ2-7; D assignment may be TRBD1 or TRBD2 (6 bases each). CDR3 size: 14 residues. V was cut by 2 bases and J by 2 bases, with 10 bases left in between. Germline assignment: CDR1 LGHNT and CDR2 FRNRAP. This CDR3 reads CASGLWGATYEQYF. As DNA, the CDR3 is TGTGCTAGTGGTTTGTGGGGGGCCACCTACGAGCAGTACTTC.